This T cell receptor beta chain was documented in a study of blood T cell repertoires in COVID-19 (dated by TCRdb to the early 2020s). At the level of the whole study: The collaborator samples originated in the United States, Italy and Spain and spanned the acute and convalescent phases of COVID-19. The prospective study material was composed of cDNA or gDNA derived from T cells, B-cell-depleted T cells, or PBMCs. Samples were obtained from the ongoing ImmuneRACE study (first 160 participants) and from 1,200 or so subjects provided by 6 global collaborators. The repertoires were released in a freely available public database meant as a resource for research on the immune response to SARS-CoV-2. Subjects who had been exposed to COVID-19, were actively infected with it, or had recovered from it provided the deeply sampled blood TCRbeta repertoires that made up the dataset. Nearly every sample came with metadata listing a de-identified subject ID, COVID-19 status, age in years and sex. Where available, HLA class I and class II types were taken from metadata supplied by the sample provider and were not determined by assay-based typing. General conclusions and limits of the study: The quantity of clinical and demographic metadata differed by source and by participant and was supplied without curation.

TCRbeta CDR3 regions were amplified from genomic DNA by means of the immunoSEQ Assay, a bias-controlled multiplex PCR. From the authors' description of their analysis: The number of nucleated cells in each sample was estimated from the amplification of reference gene primers within the assay. Sequence reads were collapsed and filtered to measure the absolute abundance of every unique TCRbeta CDR3 rearrangement. Productive Simpson clonality was computed per sample as the square root of Simpson's diversity index over productive rearrangements. As stored in TCRdb, this immuneACCESS dataset retains in-frame rearrangements with V and J assigned. A fraction of the clones does not appear; measured against another copy, unresolved V genes explain less than half of the discrepancy, and the remainder lacks a known reason. That table supplies the V and J calls and clone size; D and trimming were determined from the DNA. In all, the sample holds tens of thousands of clones, and about 86% of those were seen once. In total, the top ten clones hold about 1.5% of the sample.

Turning to this clone: It lacks a known antigen. No much larger clone is present one base from it, and per-base qualities are unavailable.

V has 3 bases trimmed and J has 6 bases trimmed; junction bases matching no gene number 9. The CDR3 covers 15 residues, taking in both the cysteine and the phenylalanine. Only the CDR3 DNA is retained, 45 bases long and in frame from the first base. CDR1 and CDR2, per the germline V gene, are SGDLS and YYNGEE. Collaborating institutions collected whole blood in K2EDTA tubes following their own protocols. Collaborator samples were shipped for TCRbeta analysis as frozen whole blood, isolated PBMCs, or DNA extracted from either sample type. The sequence joins TRBV9 to TRBJ1-1, with 9 middle bases fitting TRBD1. Sequences were obtained from peripheral blood. The receptor comes from a woman in her sixties or seventies with acute or convalescent COVID-19. The DNA sequence follows: TGTGCCAGCAGCGGGGACAGGGCCGCACTCTCTGAAGCTTTCTTT. This yields the protein CASSGDRAALSEAFF.